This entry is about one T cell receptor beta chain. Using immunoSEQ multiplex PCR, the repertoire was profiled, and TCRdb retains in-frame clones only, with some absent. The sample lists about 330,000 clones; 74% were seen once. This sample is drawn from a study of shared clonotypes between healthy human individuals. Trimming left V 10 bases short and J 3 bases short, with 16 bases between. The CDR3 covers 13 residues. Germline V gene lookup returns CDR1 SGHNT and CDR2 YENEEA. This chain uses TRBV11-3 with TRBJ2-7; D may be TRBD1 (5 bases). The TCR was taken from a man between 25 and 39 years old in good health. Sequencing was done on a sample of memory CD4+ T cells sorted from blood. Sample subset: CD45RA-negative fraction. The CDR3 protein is CANDSPPGYEQYF. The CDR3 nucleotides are TGTGCCAACGACAGTCCCCCCGGCTACGAGCAGTACTTC.